These 9 T cell receptor beta chains originate from one sample sequenced in a study of shared clonotypes between healthy human individuals. Clones were sequenced by immunoSEQ multiplex PCR, and TCRdb holds only the in-frame ones, with some missing. The sample consists of under 2,500,000 clones, 95% of them appearing once. The sequenced material came from naive CD4+ T cells sorted from blood. Subset reported: CD45RA+ positively selected. These receptors originate from a man between 18 and 29 years old in good health.

The genes are TRBV7-3 and TRBJ2-7; D gene uncertain. The CDR3 is 12 amino acids. CDR1 and CDR2 (germline): SGHTA, FQGTGA. The ends were cut back, 5 bases at V and 6 bases at J, with 11 bases in the middle. In DNA form, the CDR3 reads TGTGCCAGCAGCCGTTTTCTGAGCGAGCAGTACTTC. Its translation is CASSRFLSEQYF.

This clone was recorded once. The chain employs TRBV30 and TRBJ2-3, with 7 bases matching TRBD2. Germline values: CDR1 GTSNPN, CDR2 SVGIG (reference sequence). The CDR3 contains 14 residues. V dropped 0 bases and J dropped 5; count of bases not matched to a gene: 5. DNA for the CDR3: TGTGCCTGGAGTGTAGTGGCGGGAGTAGATACGCAGTATTTT. The encoded protein is CAWSVVAGVDTQYF. Full variable domain (remainder filled in from reference TRBV30 and TRBJ2-3): SQTIHQWPATLVQPVGSPLSLECTVEGTSNPNLYWYRQAAGRGLQLLFYSVGIGQISSEVPQNLSASRPQDRQFILSSKKLLLSDSGFYLCAWSVVAGVDTQYFGPGTRLTVL.

This rearrangement joins TRBV30 to TRBJ2-4, with D perhaps TRBD1 (5 bases). With 1 base removed from V and 0 bases from J, the gap between germline ends came to 10 bases. The CDR3 is 15 residues long. Looked up from germline, CDR1 is GTSNPN and CDR2 is SVGIG (reference sequence). The CDR3 loop reads CAWSGSQGAKNIQYF. In DNA, the CDR3 is TGTGCCTGGAGTGGGTCCCAGGGAGCCAAAAACATTCAGTACTTC.

The V call is TRBV7-3, the J call TRBJ2-7; no reliable D call. The CDR3 runs to 13 residues. CDR1 is SGHTA and CDR2 is FQGTGA in the germline V gene. The ends were cut back, 4 bases at V and 4 bases at J, with 11 bases in the middle. CDR3 protein: CASSSNPSYEQYF. Here the CDR3 DNA reads TGTGCCAGCAGCTCAAACCCTTCTTACGAGCAGTACTTC.

The V call is TRBV2, the J call TRBJ2-7; 7 nucleotides line up with TRBD2. The trim removed 4 bases at V and 0 bases at J, leaving 6 bases unmatched. CDR1 is SNHLY and CDR2 is FYNNEI in the germline V gene. The CDR3 is made up of 15 amino acids. In nucleotides, the CDR3 is TGTGCCAGCAGTGCAGAAGCGGGGCACTCCTACGAGCAGTACTTC. It is translated as CASSAEAGHSYEQYF.

This chain uses TRBV11-2 with TRBJ2-2; TRBD2 agrees at 9 bases. The germline gives CDR1 SGHAT, CDR2 FQNNGV. The CDR3 has 17 amino acids. With V trimmed by 2 bases and J by 1 base, 5 bases remained unmatched. The CDR3 bases are TGTGCCAGCAGCTTATTAGCGGGGGAGGGGAACACCGGGGAGCTGTTTTTT. Residues: CASSLLAGEGNTGELFF. The variable domain in full, with the rest retrieved from reference TRBV11-2 and TRBJ2-2, is EAGVAQSPRYKIIEKRQSVAFWCNPISGHATLYWYQQILGQGPKLLIQFQNNGVVDDSQLPKDRFSAERLKGVDSTLKIQPAKLEDSAVYLCASSLLAGEGNTGELFFGEGSRLTVL.

J is TRBJ1-4 and V is TRBV4-1, with a tentative D call TRBD1 (5 bases). Germline CDR1 and CDR2: MGHRA and YSYEKL. Between the trimmed V and J ends, which lost 0 bases and 10 bases, there was a span of 15 bases. The CDR3 sequence is 15 residues long. The CDR3 bases are TGCGCCAGCAGCCAAGATGGGCAGGGAGTAGGAAAACTGTTTTTT. Its translation: CASSQDGQGVGKLFF.

This clone was detected once. The chain couples TRBV30 to TRBJ1-6, with 7 bases fitting TRBD1. Germline CDR1 is GTSNPN and CDR2 is SVGIG (reference sequence). This CDR3 is built from 14 residues. V dropped 1 base and J dropped 9; count of bases not matched to a gene: 6. The chain's CDR3 is CAWSETGWGSPLHF. The CDR3 region has the DNA TGTGCCTGGAGTGAGACAGGGTGGGGTTCACCCCTCCACTTT.

The rearrangement joins TRBV6-5 to TRBJ1-1, with a tentative D call TRBD1 (6 bases). CDR3 length equals 14 residues. The V gene lost 7 bases and the J gene lost 7 bases, with 19 bases spanning the gap. Germline V gives CDR1 MNHEY, CDR2 SVGAGI. CDR3 bases: TGTGCCAGCACTGCGGACAGAACAACAAGTGAAGCTTTCTTT. Its protein product is CASTADRTTSEAFF.